This TCR beta chain was sequenced during a study of OX40 agonist ivuxolimab in advanced cancers. Across the whole study: Head and neck, renal cell, melanoma or hepatocellular carcinoma were the cancers that dose-escalation patients had. Partial responses were achieved by three patients, one with hepatocellular carcinoma and two with cutaneous melanoma.

Sequencing used immunoSEQ multiplex PCR; TCRdb keeps in-frame clones, though not all of them. The sample yields some 83,000 clones, around 84% seen once. There are 17 residues in the CDR3. The V gene's germline CDR1 is GTSNPN and CDR2 SVGIG (reference sequence). V dropped 2 bases and J dropped 5; count of bases not matched to a gene: 15. Sample: CD4+ or CD8+ T cells sorted from blood, taken in a trial of the OX40 agonist ivuxolimab. This rearrangement joins TRBV30 to TRBJ2-5; 9 bases line up with TRBD2. This sequence originates from an adult with an advanced solid tumor such as melanoma, head and neck, liver or kidney cancer. CDR3 bases: TGTGCCTGGAGTAGGAGCGGGGGGCTCAGAGGGATGGAGACCCAGTACTTC. This translates into CAWSRSGGLRGMETQYF. The complete variable domain, with remaining parts taken from reference TRBV30 and TRBJ2-5, reads SQTIHQWPATLVQPVGSPLSLECTVEGTSNPNLYWYRQAAGRGLQLLFYSVGIGQISSEVPQNLSASRPQDRQFILSSKKLLLSDSGFYLCAWSRSGGLRGMETQYFGPGTRLLVL.